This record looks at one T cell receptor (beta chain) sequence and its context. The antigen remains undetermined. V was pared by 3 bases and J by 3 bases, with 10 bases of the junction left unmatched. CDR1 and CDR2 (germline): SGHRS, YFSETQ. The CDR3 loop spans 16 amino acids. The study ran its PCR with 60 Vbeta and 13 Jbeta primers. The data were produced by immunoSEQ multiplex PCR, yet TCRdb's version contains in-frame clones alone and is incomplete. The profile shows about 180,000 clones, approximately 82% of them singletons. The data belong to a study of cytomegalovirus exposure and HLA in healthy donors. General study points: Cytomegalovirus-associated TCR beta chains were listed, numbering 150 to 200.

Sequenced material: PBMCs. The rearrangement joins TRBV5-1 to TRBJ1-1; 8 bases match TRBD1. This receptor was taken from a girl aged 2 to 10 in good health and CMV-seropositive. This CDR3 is CASSSSQGAGYTEAFF. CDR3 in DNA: TGCGCCAGCAGCTCAAGCCAGGGGGCCGGTTACACTGAAGCTTTCTTT.